The 17 T cell receptor beta chains listed next were all sequenced from one sample in a study of cytomegalovirus exposure and HLA in healthy donors. PCR amplification relied on 60 Vbeta primers (plus 13 Jbeta primers). The table came from immunoSEQ multiplex PCR; TCRdb's copy has only in-frame clones and leaves some out. The sample holds some 150,000 clones, around 69% seen once. Source material: PBMCs. These receptors all come from a man aged 60-69 years in good health and CMV-seronegative.

V gene TRBV15 combines with J gene TRBJ2-4, with no clear D. V shed 3 bases and J shed 0 bases, with 9 bases lying between them. Germline values: CDR1 LNHNV, CDR2 YYDKDF (reference sequence). This CDR3 is 15 amino acids long. The CDR3 region has the DNA TGTGCCACCAGCAGGACCGCGGCAGCCAAAAACATTCAGTACTTC. This gives the protein CATSRTAAAKNIQYF.

This clone has more than one count but fewer than ten. This chain uses TRBV6-5 with TRBJ1-5; 9 bases agree with TRBD1. This CDR3 comprises 13 residues. V lost 6 bases to trimming and J lost 5 bases; unmatched junction nucleotides: 2. From germline, CDR1 is MNHEY and CDR2 SVGAGI. This CDR3 reads CASRDRGDQPQHF. CDR3 in DNA: TGTGCCAGCAGGGACAGGGGTGATCAGCCCCAGCATTTT.

V and J are TRBV6-6 and TRBJ2-3; TRBD1 is a possible D gene (6 bases). The CDR3 contains 14 residues. Germline CDR1 MNHNY, CDR2 SVGAGI (reference sequence). Trimming took off 7 bases at V and 1 base at J, with 12 bases between the two ends. The CDR3 here is CASMATGRTDTQYF. CDR3 coding DNA: TGTGCCAGCATGGCGACAGGCCGCACAGATACGCAGTATTTT.

The V call is TRBV5-4, the J call TRBJ2-1; 8 bases are shared with TRBD2. This CDR3 comprises 15 residues. CDR1 and CDR2 (germline): SGHNT, YYREEE (reference sequence). After removal of 1 base from V and 7 bases from J, the junction contained 7 bases not matched to a gene. The CDR3 reads CASSLYSGSQNEQFF. The DNA for the CDR3 is TGTGCCAGCAGCTTGTACAGCGGGAGTCAGAATGAGCAGTTCTTC. Full variable domain (remainder filled in from reference TRBV5-4 and TRBJ2-1): ETGVTQSPTHLIKTRGQQVTLRCSSQSGHNTVSWYQQALGQGPQFIFQYYREEENGRGNFPPRFSGLQFPNYSSELNVNALELDDSALYLCASSLYSGSQNEQFFGPGTRLTVL.

The genes are TRBV5-1 and TRBJ2-5; TRBD1 is a possible D gene (5 bases). V was clipped by 2 bases and J by 4 bases, with 12 bases between them. Germline CDR1 and CDR2: SGHRS and YFSETQ. This CDR3 region has 14 residues. CDR3 sequence (DNA): TGCGCCAGCAGCTTCGAGTCAAGGGGAGAGACCCAGTACTTC. Its translation is CASSFESRGETQYF.

This chain joins TRBV7-9 and TRBJ2-1, with D unclear. The CDR3 has 10 amino acids. CDR1 and CDR2 (germline): SEHNR, FQNEAQ (reference sequence). The V end was cut by 3 bases, the J end by 9 bases, with 3 bases between. This chain's CDR3 is CASSFSEQFF. Here the CDR3 DNA reads TGTGCCAGCAGCTTTAGTGAGCAGTTCTTC.

The V gene is TRBV25-1, the J gene TRBJ2-3, with TRBD1 matching over 7 bases. The germline CDR1 and CDR2 sequences are MGHDK and SYGVNS. The CDR3 loop spans 15 amino acids. V shed 5 bases and J 6 bases; nucleotides not matched to a gene: 11. The CDR3 bases are TGTGCCAGCAGTAGACAGGGTGTCTCAGCCGATACGCAGTATTTT. Protein product: CASSRQGVSADTQYF.

The chain uses TRBV19 and TRBJ2-1, with TRBD2 matching over 9 bases. The CDR3 covers 16 residues. V was pared by 3 bases and J by 6 bases, with 9 bases of the junction left unmatched. The germline V gene encodes CDR1 LNHDA and CDR2 SQIVND (reference sequence). Here the CDR3 reads CASSIGLAGSSNEQFF. CDR3 bases: TGTGCCAGTAGTATCGGCCTAGCGGGGTCTAGCAATGAGCAGTTCTTC.

The CDR3 loop reads CASSVDYSNQPQHF. In DNA, the CDR3 is TGTGCCAGCAGTGTGGACTATAGCAATCAGCCCCAGCATTTT. The V call is TRBV6-1, the J call TRBJ1-5; D ambiguous. The CDR3 loop spans 14 amino acids. V was clipped by 4 bases and J by 0 bases, with 7 bases between them. Germline-derived CDR1 and CDR2 are MNHNS and SASEGT.

In DNA form, the CDR3 reads TGTGCCAGCAGCTTAGGGAGGGGCGACGGGGAGCTGTTTTTT. Protein: CASSLGRGDGELFF. The chain recombines TRBV7-2 with TRBJ2-2; D may be TRBD2 (6 bases). The CDR3 is 14 amino acids. The germline gives CDR1 SGHTA, CDR2 FQGNSA. V was cut by 1 base and J by 7 bases, with 10 bases left in between.

This clone has just a few counts. The CDR3 DNA reads TGCGCCAGCAGCTCGCAGGGGGCAAACACTGAAGCTTTCTTT. As protein: CASSSQGANTEAFF. This chain links TRBV5-1 with TRBJ1-1; 8 nucleotides align to TRBD1. There are 14 residues in the CDR3. Germline V gives CDR1 SGHRS, CDR2 YFSETQ. J gave up 2 bases and V 3 bases, and 3 bases lay outside the gene matches.

The chain is built from TRBV19 and TRBJ2-4; possibly TRBD2 for D (6 bases). In germline, CDR1 is LNHDA, CDR2 SQIVND (reference sequence). The V end lost 11 bases, the J end lost 4 bases, and 18 bases lay between the germline ends. The CDR3 is made up of 14 amino acids. The CDR3 DNA reads TGTGCCTCGTCGCCCGGGAGCGAGAAAAACATTCAGTACTTC. It encodes CASSPGSEKNIQYF.

The chain employs TRBV5-1 and TRBJ1-1, with TRBD1 matching 7 bases. The J segment lost 1 base and the V segment lost 2 bases, leaving 2 bases of the junction unmatched. Germline CDR1 reads SGHRS; CDR2 reads YFSETQ. This CDR3 region has 14 residues. Written as DNA, the CDR3 is TGCGCCAGCAGCTTTGGACAGGCGAACACTGAAGCTTTCTTT. Amino acid sequence: CASSFGQANTEAFF.

The chain recombines TRBV6-1 with TRBJ2-7; 11 positions match TRBD2. This CDR3 spans 14 amino acids. Germline V lookup: CDR1 MNHNS, CDR2 SASEGT. Germline trimming cut 6 bases from V and 5 bases from J; bases unmatched to any gene: 6. The CDR3 reads CASSYSGRANEQYF. DNA of the CDR3: TGTGCCAGCAGCTATAGCGGGAGGGCCAACGAGCAGTACTTC.

This clone was counted only a few times. J is TRBJ2-2 and V is TRBV2; D is ambiguous. This CDR3 is built from 11 residues. Germline CDR1 reads SNHLY; CDR2 reads FYNNEI. Trimming left V 6 bases short and J 7 bases short, with 6 bases between. The CDR3 is CASRRNGELFF. CDR3 DNA sequence: TGTGCCAGCAGGAGGAACGGGGAGCTGTTTTTT.

There are a few counts of this clone. This chain connects TRBV28 to TRBJ1-2; 8 bases are shared with TRBD1. In germline, CDR1 is MDHEN, CDR2 SYDVKM. The length of the CDR3 is 13 residues. With 6 bases clipped from V and 5 bases from J, the junction kept 5 bases outside the gene matches. The CDR3 DNA is TGTGCCAGCAGGCAACAGGGGGAATATGGCTACACCTTC. Encoded protein: CASRQQGEYGYTF.

The gene calls are TRBV5-5 and TRBJ2-7, with a weak D call TRBD1 (5 bases). V was pared by 1 base and J by 5 bases, with 13 bases between. CDR1 is SGHKS and CDR2 is YYEKEE in the germline V gene (reference sequence). The CDR3 runs 14 residues. CDR3 protein: CASSLYSGRNEQYF. In DNA form, the CDR3 reads TGTGCCAGCAGCTTGTACTCAGGGCGGAACGAGCAGTACTTC.